This TCR beta chain was identified in a study of T cell responses to AZD1222 COVID-19 vaccine. For the study at large: Second-dose recipients at about 4 or about 12 weeks were treated as one pooled group.

In the case of this clone: Its matching antigen is unknown.

Overall study findings and caveats: Nearly half of the spike-specific TCRs reportedly recognize variant regions that carry no mutations.

Measured with immunoSEQ multiplex PCR; TCRdb has only the in-frame clones, and not every one. The sample shows under 110,000 clones, roughly 86% of them seen only once. With 5 bases removed from V and 8 bases from J, the gap between germline ends came to 19 bases. The CDR3 length is 15 residues. In germline, CDR1 is MDHEN, CDR2 SYDVKM. The chain combines TRBV28 with TRBJ1-5; D might be TRBD1 (6 bases). The TCR comes from an adult in good health. Sequenced here: peripheral blood, sampled on day 0 of AZD1222 vaccination. This CDR3 is CASSPPGGGAEPQHF. The CDR3 nucleotides are TGTGCCAGCAGTCCCCCCGGGGGGGGCGCAGAGCCCCAGCATTTT.